This TCR beta chain was identified in a study of response to subunit inactivated influenza vaccine. As for this clonotype: What it binds is unknown.

The study, taken as a whole, reports: After each seasonal influenza vaccination, few new T cells are recruited, the authors suggested.

Via MiXCR, TCRdb re-called the RT-PCR reads, giving one row per CDR3 protein. The sample carries about 310,000 distinct CDR3 sequences, 21% recorded once. The TCR comes from a man between 50 and 75 years old who received an inactivated influenza vaccine. The input for sequencing was PBMCs from blood, taken 21 months after vaccination.

CDR3 bases: TGTGCCAGCAACCAACAGGGTGGCTACACCTTC. This encodes CASNQQGGYTF. This chain connects TRBV6-6 to TRBJ1-2; tentatively, D is TRBD1 (6 bases). Germline CDR1 reads MNHNY; CDR2 reads SVGAGI (reference sequence). The length of the CDR3 is 11 residues. Deletions cut 7 bases from V and 7 bases from J, with 10 bases between.